Listed below are T cell receptor beta chains from one sample, sequenced in a study of blood T cells in healthy people across ages. MiXCR, applied by TCRdb to the 5' RACE reads, yields one record per CDR3 protein. The table has some 1.5 million distinct CDR3 sequences, about 28% seen once; the top ten hold about 8%. Material: blood. Every receptor here comes from a woman in her twenties or thirties in good health. Both conserved end residues are part of each CDR3. The order of the fields is D gene, J gene, V gene, clone size, CDR3 DNA, CDR3 protein. D genes are given only for firm matches. Rows give clone size only sometimes, using once, few, many, or a class for an expanded clone.

>NA|TRBJ2-2|TRBV24-1|few
TGTGCCACCACCAGGAGGACGGTTAACACCGGGGAGCTGTTTTTT
CATTRRTVNTGELFF
>NA|TRBJ2-7|TRBV6-5|many
TGTGCCAGCTCTCGTACGGGGACCCTAGTAGTACAGCAGTACTTC
CASSRTGTLVVQQYF
>NA|TRBJ2-5|TRBV12-3/TRBV12-4|NA
TGTGCCAGCGGGGTCCCCGGGAACGACTATATGGACTTC
CASGVPGNDYMDF
>NA|TRBJ1-6|TRBV7-9|few
TGTGCCAGCAGCTCCCAGAATTCACCCCTCCACTTT
CASSSQNSPLHF
>TRBD2|TRBJ2-5|TRBV15|many
TGTGCCACCAGCAGAGATCGCCGACTAGCGGGGGGCGAGACCCAGTACTTC
CATSRDRRLAGGETQYF
>TRBD1|TRBJ2-4|TRBV5-1|few
TGCGCCAGCAGCTTGGGACAGGGATGGGCCAAAAACATTCAGTACTTC
CASSLGQGWAKNIQYF
>NA|TRBJ1-2|TRBV12-3/TRBV12-4|NA
TGTGCCAGCAGATCCGACATCAACTATGGCTACACCTTC
CASRSDINYGYTF
>TRBD1|TRBJ1-5|TRBV28|NA
TGTGCAGTGCAGGGGGGGAGCAATCAGCCCCAGCATTTT
CAVQGGSNQPQHF
>NA|TRBJ2-4|TRBV3-1|NA
TGTGCCAGCAGCCAAGCTCGGCCGTCAGCCAAAAACATTCAGTACTTC
CASSQARPSAKNIQYF
>NA|TRBJ2-3|TRBV9|NA
TGTGCCAGCAGCGGCCCTCTTGGGCCTCTCGGCAATACGCAGTATTTT
CASSGPLGPLGNTQYF
>NA|TRBJ2-1|TRBV6-5|few
TGTGCCAGCAGTTACGGCAACTCTAGGGACAATGAGCAGTTCTTC
CASSYGNSRDNEQFF
>NA|TRBJ1-2|TRBV7-9|few
TGTGCCAGCACGAGCGTTAACTATGGCTACACCTTC
CASTSVNYGYTF
>NA|TRBJ1-2|TRBV12-3/TRBV12-4|NA
TGTGCCAGCATCCCCGGCCAGGGTAACTATGGCTACACCTTC
CASIPGQGNYGYTF
>NA|TRBJ1-2|TRBV10-3|many
TGTGCCATCAGTGAAACGGAGAGCTATGGCTACACCTTC
CAISETESYGYTF
>NA|TRBJ1-2|TRBV29-1|NA
TGCAGCGTTGCCTACCGGGCCGGCGATGGCTACACCTTC
CSVAYRAGDGYTF
>NA|TRBJ1-5|TRBV7-2|NA
TGTGCCAGCAGCCCGGGGGGCAGACAATATAGCAATCAGCCCCAGCATTTT
CASSPGGRQYSNQPQHF
>NA|TRBJ2-5|TRBV6-6|NA
TGTGCCAGCAGTTTCCGACGGGCCAACCAAGAGACCCAGTACTTC
CASSFRRANQETQYF
>TRBD1|TRBJ1-4|TRBV20-1|few
TGCAGTGTTACGGGACAGGATGAAAAACTGTTTTTT
CSVTGQDEKLFF
>NA|TRBJ2-7|TRBV21-1|few
TGTGCCAGCAGCAACCAAACGGGCCTGGACGCCGAGCAGTACTTC
CASSNQTGLDAEQYF
>NA|TRBJ2-1|TRBV6-2/TRBV6-3|NA
TGTGCCAGCATGGGCCCCTTCAGCGAGCAGTTCTTC
CASMGPFSEQFF
>NA|TRBJ2-4|TRBV12-3/TRBV12-4|NA
TGTGCCAGCAGTCCCCGAGGGCAGCTTCTAGCCAAAAACATTCAGTACTTC
CASSPRGQLLAKNIQYF
>NA|TRBJ2-3|TRBV5-1|NA
TGCGCCAGCAGCGCGGGGAGCGTCACAGATATGCAGTATTTT
CASSAGSVTDMQYF
>NA|TRBJ2-7|TRBV18|NA
TGTGCCGGCTCCAGCGGGCTACCCTACGAGCAGTACTTC
CAGSSGLPYEQYF
>TRBD1|TRBJ2-7|TRBV5-1|NA
TGCGCCAGCGGGACAGGAGTACAGCAGTACTTC
CASGTGVQQYF
>NA|TRBJ2-5|TRBV20-1|NA
TGCAGTGCTAATGACGGCCAAGAGACCCAGTACTTC
CSANDGQETQYF